This TCR beta chain is from a study of regulatory T cells in long-lasting Graves disease. Study as a whole: Graves' patients diagnosed newly had used antithyroid drugs under 3 months.

This clonotype was seen repeatedly, ten times or more. The antigen is undetermined. As for time point: newly diagnosed GD, antithyroid drugs for less than 3 months. The authors made the TCR library using RNA they extracted from PBMCs. In each case, Graves' disease was diagnosed per American Thyroid Association guidelines. General study findings and limits: TRBV28, TRBJ1-2 and TRBJ2-5 were segments that persistent disease favored. Persistent Graves' patients showed less TCR diversity than newly diagnosed ones.

The V end was cut by 3 bases, the J end by 8 bases, with 13 bases between. CDR3 length: 13 residues. The germline V gene encodes CDR1 DFQATT and CDR2 SNEGSKA (reference sequence). HTBI primers from iRepertoire and Arm-PCR of CDR3 regions yielded the TCR beta libraries. TCRdb called the multiplex PCR reads again in MiXCR, with one record for every CDR3 protein. The data hold hundreds of thousands of distinct CDR3 sequences, with 15% to 18% observed a single time. This receptor was taken from a female donor with Graves disease. The chain combines TRBV20-1 with TRBJ1-4; D gene uncertain. The sequences come from peripheral blood mononuclear cells (PBMCs), collected at new diagnosis, from a patient treated with antithyroid drugs. CDR3 DNA sequence: TGCAGTGCTAGGGGCCAATCCAAAGAAAAACTGTTTTTT. Translated, it gives CSARGQSKEKLFF.